The rows below give T cell receptor beta chains drawn from one sample of a study of T-cell reconstitution after alpha-beta-depleted transplantation in children. A single record per CDR3 protein comes from TCRdb applying MiXCR to the PCR reads. The repertoire holds about 640,000 distinct CDR3 sequences, with roughly 15% as singletons. The sequencing used PBMCs from the stem cell graft donor, collected from the stem cell graft. These receptors all come from a human donor who donated a stem cell graft to a child with acute myeloid leukemia. Each CDR3 is given with its conserved first and last residue. The D gene is left open where the match is weak. Expanded clones are given a class, and other clones once, few, many or no size at all.

D gene	V gene	clone size	J gene	CDR3 protein	CDR3 DNA
-	TRBV12-3/TRBV12-4	many	TRBJ1-2	CASSLGGTMEGYTF	TGTGCCAGCAGTTTAGGAGGGACCATGGAGGGCTACACCTTC
-	TRBV15	few	TRBJ1-4	CATSPVVRDNEKLFF	TGTGCCACCAGCCCGGTTGTAAGGGATAATGAAAAACTGTTTTTT
-	TRBV20-1	many	TRBJ1-5	CSASAGGVASNQPQHF	TGCAGTGCTAGTGCGGGGGGAGTTGCTAGCAATCAGCCCCAGCATTTT
-	TRBV11-2	-	TRBJ1-6	CASSLETYSPLHF	TGTGCCAGCAGCTTAGAGACGTATTCACCCCTCCACTTT
TRBD2	TRBV7-2	few	TRBJ2-1	CASRNSGGAEQFF	TGTGCCAGCAGAAATAGCGGGGGGGCTGAGCAGTTCTTC
-	TRBV7-2	many	TRBJ1-5	CASSLGIGGNQPQHF	TGTGCCAGCAGCTTAGGAATAGGGGGGAATCAGCCCCAGCATTTT
TRBD1	TRBV5-1	few	TRBJ2-1	CASSPRDRNHNEQFF	TGCGCCAGCAGCCCTCGGGACAGGAATCACAATGAGCAGTTCTTC
-	TRBV7-3	-	TRBJ1-2	CASSAGPGEGGYTF	TGTGCCAGCAGCGCCGGCCCCGGCGAAGGTGGCTACACCTTC
TRBD1	TRBV4-3	many	TRBJ2-1	CASSRNRGVPGNEQFF	TGCGCCAGCAGCCGTAACAGGGGCGTACCCGGCAATGAGCAGTTCTTC
TRBD1	TRBV20-1	many	TRBJ2-5	CSARDRYQETQYF	TGCAGTGCGAGGGACAGGTACCAAGAGACCCAGTACTTC
TRBD1	TRBV12-3/TRBV12-4	-	TRBJ2-4	CASNHGTGKNIQYF	TGTGCCAGCAATCATGGGACAGGCAAAAACATTCAGTACTTC
-	TRBV12-3/TRBV12-4	few	TRBJ1-4	CASSPGRLTNEKLFF	TGTGCCAGCAGCCCCGGACGACTTACCAATGAAAAACTGTTTTTT
-	TRBV12-3/TRBV12-4	many	TRBJ1-2	CASSLVDYGYTF	TGTGCCAGCAGTTTAGTAGACTATGGCTACACCTTC
TRBD1	TRBV27	many	TRBJ1-1	CASTLTGGAGNTEAFF	TGTGCCAGCACCCTGACAGGGGGCGCGGGGAACACTGAAGCTTTCTTT
TRBD2	TRBV20-1	many	TRBJ2-1	CSARDSTSGGVNEQFF	TGCAGTGCTAGAGATTCAACTAGCGGGGGAGTGAATGAGCAGTTCTTC
-	TRBV7-8	-	TRBJ2-1	CASSPGGRDSNEQFF	TGTGCCAGCAGCCCCGGGGGCCGGGACAGCAATGAGCAGTTCTTC
-	TRBV6-5	-	TRBJ1-2	CASSWAGDALGGYTF	TGTGCCAGCAGTTGGGCAGGGGATGCACTGGGGGGCTACACCTTC
-	TRBV13	-	TRBJ2-5	CASSSTWGQETQYF	TGTGCCAGCAGCTCGACATGGGGCCAAGAGACCCAGTACTTC
TRBD2	TRBV6-5	few	TRBJ2-5	CASSYSGGGNQETQYF	TGTGCCAGCAGTTACTCGGGGGGGGGGAACCAAGAGACCCAGTACTTC
-	TRBV5-1	many	TRBJ2-1	CASSLSRLTYNEQFF	TGCGCCAGCAGCTTGTCCCGGCTTACCTACAATGAGCAGTTCTTC
-	TRBV7-9	-	TRBJ1-2	CASSPPRRNYGYTF	TGTGCCAGCAGCCCCCCGCGGAGGAACTATGGCTACACCTTC
-	TRBV20-1	-	TRBJ2-3	CSARDGADSTDTQYF	TGCAGTGCTAGAGATGGGGCGGACAGCACAGATACGCAGTATTTT
-	TRBV12-3/TRBV12-4	few	TRBJ2-5	CASSLGLIQTQYF	TGTGCCAGCAGTTTAGGGTTGATACAGACCCAGTACTTC
-	TRBV20-1	many	TRBJ2-1	CSASTVPRNEQFF	TGCAGTGCTTCAACCGTCCCGCGCAATGAGCAGTTCTTC
-	TRBV10-3	-	TRBJ2-1	CAIGPDGYNEQFF	TGTGCCATCGGGCCGGACGGATACAATGAGCAGTTCTTC
-	TRBV11-2	few	TRBJ1-5	CASSLEGHRYSNQPQHF	TGTGCCAGCAGCTTAGAGGGACACCGCTATAGCAATCAGCCCCAGCATTTT
-	TRBV20-1	-	TRBJ2-2	CSANEGTGELFF	TGCAGTGCTAATGAGGGGACCGGGGAGCTGTTTTTT
-	TRBV4-3	few	TRBJ1-1	CASSQVGLEKDTEAFF	TGCGCCAGCAGCCAAGTAGGACTGGAAAAGGACACTGAAGCTTTCTTT
-	TRBV4-2	few	TRBJ2-3	CASSQALGGGQADTQYF	TGTGCCAGCAGCCAAGCCTTAGGGGGGGGGCAAGCAGATACGCAGTATTTT
TRBD1	TRBV20-1	-	TRBJ2-3	CSAHRGRTDTQYF	TGCAGTGCTCACAGGGGACGCACAGATACGCAGTATTTT
-	TRBV6-2/TRBV6-3	few	TRBJ2-7	CASSRLLEQYF	TGTGCCAGCAGTCGGCTACTCGAGCAGTACTTC
-	TRBV10-3	few	TRBJ2-7	CAISESLSDYEQYF	TGTGCCATCAGTGAGTCGTTGTCTGACTACGAGCAGTACTTC
TRBD2	TRBV11-2	-	TRBJ2-1	CASSLGPASGGLRDNEQFF	TGTGCCAGCAGCTTAGGTCCTGCTAGCGGGGGGCTTAGGGACAATGAGCAGTTCTTC
TRBD1	TRBV12-3/TRBV12-4	-	TRBJ2-3	CASSLVGAGQGPSSTDTQYF	TGTGCCAGCAGTCTCGTAGGGGCGGGACAGGGGCCCTCTAGCACAGATACGCAGTATTTT